The clone carrying this T cell receptor (beta chain) has at least ten counts. Its target is not known. This sample is part of a study of T cell repertoires in cytomegalovirus infection. Looking at the study overall: Both a matching HLA type and CMV infection were indicated by public TCR beta signatures. General study results and limits: There were HLA-C-restricted CMV-specific TCR beta clonotypes dominating the ex vivo response.

TCRdb fed the reads into MiXCR, producing one record per CDR3 protein. The data hold hundreds of thousands of distinct CDR3 sequences, with roughly 24% observed a single time. The CDR3 consists of 14 residues. The germline CDR1 and CDR2 sequences are SEHNR and FQNEAQ (reference sequence). V gave up 5 bases and J gave up 4 bases, with 14 bases separating them. This clonotype was sampled from a human donor in good health (CMV status not recorded). Some clones in this sample may be carry-over from other donors' samples. Specimen: CD8+ T cells from PBMCs. This chain links TRBV7-9 with TRBJ1-2; D might be TRBD1 (5 bases). The CDR3 protein is CASSTIEGFYGYTF. DNA for the CDR3: TGTGCCAGCAGCACGATCGAGGGGTTCTATGGCTACACCTTC.